The next 13 T cell receptor beta chains were all read from a single sample in a study of T cell responses to AZD1222 COVID-19 vaccine. Assay used: immunoSEQ multiplex PCR; TCRdb lists only in-frame clones, some missing. The sample holds around 130,000 clones, about 90% seen once. Sequenced material: peripheral blood, taken 28 days after the second dose of the MenACWY control vaccine. These receptors all come from an adult who received the MenACWY meningococcal vaccine as a control.

The chain is built from TRBV12-3 or TRBV12-4 and TRBJ2-5, with D uncertain. The CDR3 is made up of 13 amino acids. V lost 0 bases and J lost 2, with 4 bases in between. The CDR3 spells CASSLAQQETQYF. The CDR3 bases are TGTGCCAGCAGTTTAGCACAGCAAGAGACCCAGTACTTC.

This chain links TRBV27 with TRBJ1-1, with TRBD1 as a possible D gene (6 bases). The CDR3 is made up of 12 amino acids. The germline V gene encodes CDR1 MNHEY and CDR2 SMNVEV (reference sequence). V lost 8 bases and J 3 bases, leaving 10 bases between the germline ends. The CDR3 loop reads CASGNRDTEAFF. DNA for the CDR3: TGTGCCAGCGGTAACAGGGACACTGAAGCTTTCTTT.

This chain joins TRBV6-5 and TRBJ2-7; D possibly corresponds to TRBD1 (6 bases). The CDR3 runs 13 residues. With 10 bases removed from V and 2 bases from J, the gap between germline ends came to 15 bases. Germline V gene lookup returns CDR1 MNHEY and CDR2 SVGAGI. The chain's CDR3 is CATGTPATYEQYF. The CDR3 coding sequence is TGTGCCACAGGGACACCCGCCACCTACGAGCAGTACTTC.

About this clone: This specimen includes other DNA sequences encoding the same CDR3. The chain couples TRBV18 to TRBJ2-5; D unresolved. Trimming pared 3 bases from V and 3 bases from J, leaving 2 bases between. There are 11 residues in the CDR3. The V gene's germline CDR1 is KGHSH and CDR2 LQKENI. CDR3 sequence reads: CASSPEETQYF. As DNA, the CDR3 is TGTGCCAGCTCACCGGAAGAGACCCAGTACTTC.

The chain recombines TRBV28 with TRBJ2-6, with D maybe TRBD1 (5 bases). V was pared by 6 bases and J by 0 bases, with 12 bases between. The CDR3 sequence is 16 residues long. Germline lookup yields CDR1 MDHEN and CDR2 SYDVKM. CDR3 residues: CASSQGSLSGANVLTF. For the CDR3, the DNA is TGTGCCAGCAGCCAGGGTTCCCTCTCTGGGGCCAACGTCCTGACTTTC.

This CDR3 is CASSHGDRGFDGYTF. The CDR3 coding sequence is TGCGCCAGCAGTCACGGGGACAGGGGGTTCGATGGCTACACCTTC. The V and J genes are TRBV23-1 and TRBJ1-2; 11 bases line up with TRBD1. TRBV23-1 is annotated as an ORF whose role is uncertain. The J segment lost 6 bases and the V segment lost 3 bases, leaving 6 bases of the junction unmatched. The CDR3 covers 15 residues.

The chain uses TRBV28 and TRBJ2-3; the D is unclear. The V and J ends lost 3 bases and 1 base respectively, with 8 bases between them. CDR1 MDHEN and CDR2 SYDVKM come from the germline V gene. This CDR3 is 14 amino acids long. CDR3 protein: CASSLFTGTDTQYF. Here the CDR3 DNA reads TGTGCCAGCAGTTTGTTCACAGGCACAGATACGCAGTATTTT.

The V gene is TRBV18, the J gene TRBJ2-1, with 10 bases that match TRBD1. The CDR3 runs 15 residues. Trimming removed 3 bases from V and 6 bases from J; junction bases left unmatched: 5. In germline, CDR1 is KGHSH, CDR2 LQKENI. This chain's CDR3 is CASSPDRGQGNEQFF. CDR3 nucleotide sequence: TGTGCCAGCTCACCCGACAGGGGGCAAGGCAATGAGCAGTTCTTC. Full variable domain (outside the CDR3, taken from reference TRBV18 and TRBJ2-1): NAGVMQNPRHLVRRRGQEARLRCSPMKGHSHVYWYRQLPEEGLKFMVYLQKENIIDESGMPKERFSAEFPKEGPSILRIQQVVRGDSAAYFCASSPDRGQGNEQFFGPGTRLTVL.

J is TRBJ2-5 and V is TRBV7-6, with a possible D match to TRBD1 (6 bases). V was shortened by 2 bases and J by 5 bases, with 15 bases between the two germline ends. Per germline, CDR1 SGHVS and CDR2 FNYEAQ. CDR3 length: 15 residues. As DNA, the CDR3 is TGTGCCAGCAGCTTACTAACAGGGTTTCAGGAGACCCAGTACTTC. Encoded protein: CASSLLTGFQETQYF.

This rearrangement joins TRBV15 to TRBJ2-1; a possible D gene is TRBD2 (7 bases). The V gene's germline CDR1 is LNHNV and CDR2 YYDKDF (reference sequence). The CDR3 is made up of 15 amino acids. V lost 1 base to trimming and J lost 3 bases, with 10 bases between them. CDR3 in amino acids: CATSRGGGLYNEQFF. The CDR3 DNA sequence: TGTGCCACCAGCAGAGGGGGGGGCCTCTACAATGAGCAGTTCTTC.

The chain links TRBV5-1 to TRBJ2-3, with D possibly matching TRBD1 (5 bases). This CDR3 contains 15 residues. Looked up from germline, CDR1 is SGHRS and CDR2 is YFSETQ. V was clipped by 5 bases and J by 4 bases, with 17 bases between them. In nucleotides, the CDR3 is TGCGCCAGCAGTGGATCGGGCAGGGAAGCAGATACGCAGTATTTT. Protein product: CASSGSGREADTQYF.

The count of this clone is one. The chain employs TRBV27 and TRBJ2-7; D might be TRBD1 or TRBD2, each matching 5 bases. The CDR3 runs 15 residues. Trimming took off 4 bases at V and 1 base at J, with 14 bases between the two ends. From germline, CDR1 is MNHEY and CDR2 SMNVEV (reference sequence). CDR3 sequence reads: CASSYRMGESYEQYF. The CDR3 region has the DNA TGTGCCAGCAGTTACCGAATGGGGGAGTCCTACGAGCAGTACTTC.

This clone has only one observation. The chain carries TRBV28 and TRBJ2-1, with 8 bases identical to TRBD1. CDR3 size: 15 residues. Germline trimming cut 6 bases from V and 7 bases from J; bases unmatched to any gene: 11. CDR1 and CDR2 (germline): MDHEN, SYDVKM. The CDR3 DNA reads as TGTGCCAGCAGCCCCGGACAGGGAGGATGGAATGAGCAGTTCTTC. This sequence encodes CASSPGQGGWNEQFF.